The 14 T cell receptor beta chains listed next were all sequenced from one sample in a study of blood T cell repertoires in COVID-19. Profiled with immunoSEQ multiplex PCR; TCRdb holds only in-frame clones, not every one. Of about 250,000 clones listed, 70% to 90% are singletons. What was sequenced was peripheral blood. The receptors originated from a man aged 80 or over with acute or convalescent COVID-19.

This chain's CDR3 is CASSRKFDRSTDTQYF. CDR3 in DNA: TGTGCCAGCAGCCGAAAATTTGACAGGAGCACAGATACGCAGTATTTT. The V gene is TRBV27, the J gene TRBJ2-3; a weak D match, TRBD1 (6 bases). Germline CDR1 is MNHEY and CDR2 is SMNVEV (reference sequence). The CDR3 spans 16 residues. The V end was cut by 6 bases, the J end by 0 bases, with 16 bases between.

The CDR3 bases are TGTGCCAGCAGCCCCCGGGACTACGAGCAGTACTTC. Its protein product is CASSPRDYEQYF. The chain joins TRBV7-9 to TRBJ2-7; tentatively, D is TRBD2 (5 bases). This CDR3 region has 12 residues. Germline lookup yields CDR1 SEHNR and CDR2 FQNEAQ (reference sequence). With 5 bases removed from V and 3 bases from J, the gap between germline ends came to 8 bases. Full variable domain (rest looked up from reference TRBV7-9 and TRBJ2-7): DTGVSQNPRHKITKRGQNVTFRCDPISEHNRLYWYRQTLGQGPEFLTYFQNEAQLEKSRLLSDRFSAERPKGSFSTLEIQRTEQGDSAMYLCASSPRDYEQYFGPGTRLTVT.

In this sample, this clone turned up once. This chain uses TRBV4-1 with TRBJ2-7; 8 nucleotides align to TRBD2. The trim removed 0 bases at V and 2 bases at J, leaving 6 bases unmatched. The CDR3 has 16 residues. Germline CDR1 and CDR2: MGHRA and YSYEKL. In DNA form, the CDR3 reads TGCGCCAGCAGCCAAGATGTTAGCGGGATTCCCTACGAGCAGTACTTC. Residues: CASSQDVSGIPYEQYF.

V usage is TRBV5-1 and J usage is TRBJ2-5; 8 bases are shared with TRBD1. V gave up 2 bases and J gave up 2 bases; unmatched junction bases: 2. CDR1 and CDR2 from the germline V gene are SGHRS and YFSETQ. The CDR3 runs to 14 residues. In DNA form, the CDR3 reads TGCGCCAGCAGCTTTACAGGGGGGCAAGAGACCCAGTACTTC. Its translation: CASSFTGGQETQYF.

V and J are TRBV19 and TRBJ1-5; D is perhaps TRBD1 (6 bases). The germline V gene has CDR1 LNHDA and CDR2 SQIVND (reference sequence). The length of the CDR3 is 15 residues. V gave up 10 bases and J gave up 0 bases, with 16 bases separating them. CDR3 in DNA: TGTGCCACTGATAGAACAGGGTTTAGCAATCAGCCCCAGCATTTT. Protein: CATDRTGFSNQPQHF.

The chain carries TRBV7-2 and TRBJ2-1, with 9 bases that match TRBD2. Trimming took 1 base from V and 6 from J; bases not matched to a gene: 7. Germline-derived CDR1 and CDR2 are SGHTA and FQGNSA. This CDR3 comprises 16 residues. CDR3 sequence reads: CASSLELGLASNEQFF. Written as DNA, the CDR3 is TGTGCCAGCAGCTTAGAGCTAGGACTAGCGTCCAATGAGCAGTTCTTC.

V usage is TRBV3-1 (or the pseudogene TRBV3-2) and J usage is TRBJ2-2; TRBD2 aligns across 7 bases. Trimming cost V 2 bases and J 6 bases; bases outside gene matches: 0. This CDR3 is 13 amino acids long. Per the germline V gene, CDR1 is LGHDT and CDR2 is YNNKEL (reference sequence). DNA of the CDR3: TGTGCCAGCAGCCAAACTAGCGCCGGGGAGCTGTTTTTT. Its protein is CASSQTSAGELFF.

The V gene is TRBV6-1, the J gene TRBJ2-7; D gene ambiguous. From germline, CDR1 is MNHNS and CDR2 SASEGT. The CDR3 length is 14 residues. Between the trimmed V and J ends, which lost 1 base and 6 bases, there was a span of 13 bases. CDR3: CASSEVGVITEQYF. The CDR3 nucleotides read TGTGCCAGCAGTGAAGTCGGAGTGATTACCGAGCAGTACTTC.

The rearrangement joins TRBV5-1 to TRBJ1-1; 10 bases match TRBD1. This CDR3 is 13 amino acids long. CDR1 SGHRS and CDR2 YFSETQ come from the germline V gene. V was pared by 4 bases and J by 5 bases, with 2 bases of the junction left unmatched. CDR3: CASSRTGGTEAFF. In DNA, the CDR3 is TGCGCCAGCAGCAGGACAGGGGGGACTGAAGCTTTCTTT.

J is TRBJ1-5 and V is TRBV19; D is possibly TRBD1 (5 bases). The CDR3 runs to 14 residues. Germline V gives CDR1 LNHDA, CDR2 SQIVND (reference sequence). Trimming removed 7 bases from V and 3 bases from J, with 13 bases in between. The CDR3 sequence: CASKFREVNQPQHF. CDR3 DNA: TGTGCCAGTAAGTTCAGGGAGGTCAATCAGCCCCAGCATTTT.

This chain uses TRBV6-6 with TRBJ2-1, with unresolved D. This CDR3 has 11 residues. The V gene's germline CDR1 is MNHNY and CDR2 SVGAGI (reference sequence). Trimming took 3 bases from V and 9 from J, leaving 6 bases between them. CDR3 in amino acids: CASSYLGEQFF. CDR3 sequence (DNA): TGTGCCAGCAGTTATCTCGGTGAGCAGTTCTTC.

V gene TRBV4-3 combines with J gene TRBJ1-3, with 7 bases aligning to TRBD1. This CDR3 has 15 residues. Germline trimming cut 0 bases from V and 3 bases from J; bases unmatched to any gene: 2. The germline CDR1 and CDR2 sequences are LGHNA and YSLEER. The CDR3 loop reads CASSQDRGLGNTIYF. The CDR3 region has the DNA TGCGCCAGCAGCCAAGATAGGGGGCTTGGAAACACCATATATTTT.

The gene calls are TRBV7-8 and TRBJ2-7, with 7 nucleotides matching TRBD2. V lost 0 bases, J lost 3 bases, and 8 bases stayed unmatched. This CDR3 has 16 residues. The V gene's germline CDR1 is SGHVS and CDR2 FQNEAQ. Here the CDR3 DNA reads TGTGCCAGCAGCTTAGCGGGAGGGCAAGGACTCTACGAGCAGTACTTC. Translated: CASSLAGGQGLYEQYF.

The chain recombines TRBV4-1 with TRBJ2-7, with D maybe TRBD2 (7 bases). The CDR3 totals 17 residues. Trimming removed 4 bases from V and 1 base from J, with 20 bases in between. Germline CDR1 and CDR2: MGHRA and YSYEKL. The CDR3 nucleotides are TGCGCCAGCAGCCCAGACCATCGGGGGGCGTTTTCCTACGAGCAGTACTTC. Translated, it gives CASSPDHRGAFSYEQYF.